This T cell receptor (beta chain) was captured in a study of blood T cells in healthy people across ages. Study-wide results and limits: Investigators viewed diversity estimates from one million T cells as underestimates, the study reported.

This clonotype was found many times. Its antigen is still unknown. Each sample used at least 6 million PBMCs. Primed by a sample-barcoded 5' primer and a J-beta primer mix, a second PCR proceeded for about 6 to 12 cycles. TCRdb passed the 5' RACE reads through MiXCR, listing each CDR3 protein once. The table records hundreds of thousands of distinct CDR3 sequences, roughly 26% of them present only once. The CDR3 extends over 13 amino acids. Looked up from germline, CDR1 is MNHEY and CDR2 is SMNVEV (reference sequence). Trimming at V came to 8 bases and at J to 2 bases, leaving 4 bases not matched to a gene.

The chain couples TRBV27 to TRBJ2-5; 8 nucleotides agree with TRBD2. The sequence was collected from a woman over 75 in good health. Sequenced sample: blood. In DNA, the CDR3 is TGTGCCAGCCGGGCGGGGGGTCAAGAGACCCAGTACTTC. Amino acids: CASRAGGQETQYF.